This T cell receptor (beta chain) was sequenced for a study of blood T cells in healthy people across ages. Study-level results: It was not possible, with unsorted PBMCs, to conclusively compare naive and antigen-experienced cells. Estimated diversity across one million T cells was deemed an underestimate. Researchers report that TCR beta diversity correlated strongly with naive T cell percentage.

The V gene's germline CDR1 is SEHNR and CDR2 FQNEAQ (reference sequence). The CDR3 sequence is 15 residues long. V lost 2 bases and J lost 0, with 11 bases in between. In its sample, this clonotype was seen many times. Its cognate antigen is unknown. A J-beta primer mix and a sample-barcoded 5' primer were used in a second PCR of about 7 to 12 cycles. Each cDNA molecule carried a tag from a template-switch adaptor that contained 12 random nucleotides. TCRdb re-called the 5' RACE reads through MiXCR, storing one row per CDR3 protein. The table lists around 1.7 million distinct CDR3 sequences, approximately 30% of them singletons.

The chain uses TRBV7-9 and TRBJ2-7; weak D call: TRBD1 (5 bases). This sequence was found in a woman aged 30 to 39 in good health. The sample taken for sequencing was blood. CDR3 DNA: TGTGCCAGCAGCTTAAAACAGGCCACCTCCTACGAGCAGTACTTC. It is translated as CASSLKQATSYEQYF.